The rows below give T cell receptor beta chains drawn from one sample of a study of cytomegalovirus exposure and HLA in healthy donors. The assay was immunoSEQ multiplex PCR, and TCRdb's table has in-frame clones only and misses some. The data hold some 160,000 clones, with around three quarters observed a single time. The sequencing input was PBMCs. These receptors all stem from a man aged 35-49 years in good health and CMV-seronegative. The CDR3 runs from the conserved cysteine through the conserved F or W. D genes are given only for firm matches. Not every row has a clone size; where given, it reads once, few, many or a size class.

d_call,v_call,clone_size,j_call,cdr3_nt,cdr3_aa
-,TRBV7-9,-,TRBJ1-1,TGTGCCAGCAGCTCCAGACTGAGACTAGACACTGAAGCTTTCTTT,CASSSRLRLDTEAFF
-,TRBV20-1,once,TRBJ1-1,TGCAGTGGACTTCTGAACACTGAAGCTTTCTTT,CSGLLNTEAFF
-,TRBV4-1,few,TRBJ2-7,TGCGCCAGCAGCCAAGATTCGCGCTACGAGCAGTACTTC,CASSQDSRYEQYF
-,TRBV30,-,TRBJ2-5,TGTGCCTGGAGCAGTCAAGAGACCCAGTACTTC,CAWSSQETQYF
-,TRBV19,once,TRBJ2-7,TGTGCCAGTAGTATTACGGGAAGCTCCTACGAGCAGTACTTC,CASSITGSSYEQYF
-,TRBV6-1,-,TRBJ1-3,TGTGCCAGCAGTGAACAGGGGCCTAACACCATATATTTT,CASSEQGPNTIYF
TRBD2,TRBV29-1,-,TRBJ2-1,TGCAGCGTTGAAGAGAGGCTAGCGGGAGCCAACGGGCAGTTCTTC,CSVEERLAGANGQFF
TRBD2,TRBV7-2,-,TRBJ2-7,TGTGCCAGCAGCTTAGCATCCGGGCGGGAGCGGCACGAGCAGTACTTC,CASSLASGRERHEQYF
TRBD1,TRBV11-2,-,TRBJ2-7,TGTGCCAGCAGCTTGGGACAGGGGAACTACGAGCAGTACTTC,CASSLGQGNYEQYF
TRBD1,TRBV6-5,-,TRBJ2-7,TGTGCCAGCAGCCCTGAAGGGGGCCACGAGCAGTACTTC,CASSPEGGHEQYF
-,TRBV15,-,TRBJ2-5,TGTGCCACCAGCACTTCCGGGGGACGGGGAAAGGAGACCCAGTACTTC,CATSTSGGRGKETQYF
-,TRBV5-4,-,TRBJ2-7,TGTGCCAGCAGCTTGGTCCAGGGAGGGGGGAACGAGCAGTACTTC,CASSLVQGGGNEQYF
TRBD1,TRBV7-2,-,TRBJ1-1,TGTGCCAGCAGCGCGGACAGGCAGAACACTGAAGCTTTCTTT,CASSADRQNTEAFF
-,TRBV7-9,few,TRBJ1-1,TGTGCCAGCAGCCACCGGGGCACTGAAGCTTTCTTT,CASSHRGTEAFF
-,TRBV2,-,TRBJ2-7,TGTGCCAGCATGGAGGGGACCCTTTCCGGATACGAGCAGTACTTC,CASMEGTLSGYEQYF
-,TRBV11-3,-,TRBJ1-2,TGTGCCAGCATCACAGGCCGAAGGACGAGCGATGGCTACACCTTC,CASITGRRTSDGYTF
-,TRBV5-1,-,TRBJ2-7,TGCGCCAGCAGCGACCCGGCTCGGGTCTACGAGCAGTACTTC,CASSDPARVYEQYF
TRBD2,TRBV30,-,TRBJ2-3,TGTGCCGTAGTCCCGACTAGCGGGAAGACAGATACGCAGTATTTT,CAVVPTSGKTDTQYF
-,TRBV9,-,TRBJ2-5,TGTGCCAGCAGCGCCTCCGGAGAGACCCAGTACTTC,CASSASGETQYF
TRBD2,TRBV10-2,once,TRBJ2-7,TGCGCCAGCCTGGGCGGTGGGGGGGGCGAGCAGTACTTC,CASLGGGGGEQYF
-,TRBV12-5,-,TRBJ2-1,TGTGCTAGTGGTTTCGGGGTCGGGTCCTACAATGAGCAGTTCTTC,CASGFGVGSYNEQFF
-,TRBV11-2,-,TRBJ1-2,TGTGCCAGCAGCGCTGACAGGCGGTATGGCTACACCTTC,CASSADRRYGYTF
TRBD2,TRBV28,-,TRBJ2-7,TGTGCCAGCAGTGCCCTAGCGGGGGGCCTCTACGAGCAGTACTTC,CASSALAGGLYEQYF
TRBD2,TRBV6-5,-,TRBJ2-2,TGTGCCAGCAGCGGACTAGCGGGCACCGGGGAGCTGTTTTTT,CASSGLAGTGELFF
TRBD1,TRBV6-5,-,TRBJ1-4,TGTGCCAGCAGTCTGGACAGGGATGGGGAAAAACTGTTTTTT,CASSLDRDGEKLFF
TRBD2,TRBV12-5,once,TRBJ2-7,TGTGCTAGTGGTTTGGTACTTCGGGAGGGCCGGTACGAGCAGTACTTC,CASGLVLREGRYEQYF
-,TRBV6-1,-,TRBJ1-5,TGTGCCAGCAGTGAAGGCGACGGGAGCTATCAGCCCCAGCATTTT,CASSEGDGSYQPQHF
TRBD1,TRBV11-3,-,TRBJ2-7,TGTGCCAGCAGCAACCGGGACAGGGGGAACGAGCAGTACTTC,CASSNRDRGNEQYF